Shown below are 19 T cell receptor beta chains from a single sample sequenced in a study of T cells after yellow fever vaccination. TCRdb re-called the 5' RACE reads with MiXCR, one entry per CDR3 protein. The sample carries approximately 300,000 distinct CDR3 sequences, roughly 9.4% recorded once. The sequenced sample was PBMCs, obtained on the day of the first yellow fever vaccination. These receptors were obtained from a man between 18 and 29 years old who received the YFV17D yellow fever vaccine.

The rearrangement links TRBV6-5 to TRBJ1-2; D is undetermined. Germline CDR1 MNHEY, CDR2 SVGAGI. Trimming cost V 2 bases and J 8 bases, with 12 bases left between them. This CDR3 region has 13 residues. The CDR3 here is CASSYDYISGYTF. DNA for the CDR3: TGTGCCAGCAGTTACGACTACATTAGCGGCTACACCTTC.

The rearrangement uses TRBV19 and TRBJ2-2, with 7 positions matching TRBD1. CDR3 size: 15 residues. V shed 6 bases and J 7 bases; nucleotides not matched to a gene: 11. The germline CDR1 and CDR2 sequences are LNHDA and SQIVND (reference sequence). The CDR3 DNA follows: TGTGCCAGTAGAACCTACAGGGGACGCGGCGGGGAGCTGTTTTTT. Its translation is CASRTYRGRGGELFF.

CDR3 in DNA: TGTGCCAGCAGTTTGGGACTCTTAAGCTCCTACAATGAGCAGTTCTTC. Translated: CASSLGLLSSYNEQFF. The rearrangement uses TRBV12-3 or TRBV12-4 and TRBJ2-1, with D possibly matching TRBD2 (6 bases). Trimming removed 3 bases from V and 0 bases from J, with 12 bases in between. The CDR3 runs 16 residues.

The chain uses TRBV19 and TRBJ1-5; D might be TRBD1 (5 bases). The V and J ends lost 3 bases and 5 bases respectively, with 14 bases between them. The length of the CDR3 is 15 residues. Looked up from germline, CDR1 is LNHDA and CDR2 is SQIVND (reference sequence). CDR3 in amino acids: CASSIRGGGDQPQHF. CDR3 DNA: TGTGCCAGTAGTATCCGGGGCGGCGGCGATCAGCCCCAGCATTTT.

This clonotype came up a few times. The V and J genes are TRBV4-1 and TRBJ2-3; 11 bases agree with TRBD1. The V gene's germline CDR1 is MGHRA and CDR2 YSYEKL. J lost 6 bases, V lost 1 base, and 12 bases had no gene match. The CDR3 loop spans 18 amino acids. The CDR3 loop is CASSQGTGGLSVSDTQYF. CDR3 in DNA: TGCGCCAGCAGCCAAGGGACAGGGGGCTTGTCGGTTTCGGATACGCAGTATTTT.

The V gene is TRBV16, the J gene TRBJ2-3; D gene uncertain. The germline CDR1 and CDR2 sequences are KGHSY and FQNENV. The length of the CDR3 is 12 residues. V dropped 6 bases and J dropped 14 bases, with 18 bases sitting between them. The CDR3 region has the DNA TGTGCCAGCAGTGAACGACGGGTCTCTTGGTATTTT. This encodes CASSERRVSWYF.

This clonotype has just a few counts. The chain has TRBV7-9 and TRBJ2-3, with D possibly being TRBD1 or TRBD2 (5 bases each). V was trimmed by 5 bases and J by 3 bases, leaving 15 bases between them. Per germline, CDR1 SEHNR and CDR2 FQNEAQ (reference sequence). The CDR3 is 15 residues long. The CDR3 here is CASSLIDGATDTQYF. In nucleotides, the CDR3 is TGTGCCAGCAGCCTTATCGACGGGGCAACAGATACGCAGTATTTT.

The V and J genes are TRBV29-1 and TRBJ2-7; D possibly corresponds to TRBD2 (6 bases). Germline V gives CDR1 SQVTM, CDR2 ANQGSEA. The V gene lost 7 bases and the J gene lost 4 bases, with 11 bases spanning the gap. CDR3 length: 11 amino acids. DNA of the CDR3: TGCAGCGCATCCCGGGGGTACGAGCAGTACTTC. Translating it yields CSASRGYEQYF.

The chain combines TRBV5-1 with TRBJ2-2; 7 bases line up with TRBD2. V lost 5 bases and J lost 7; bases outside the gene matches: 11. The CDR3 is 15 residues long. Looked up from germline, CDR1 is SGHRS and CDR2 is YFSETQ. The CDR3 bases are TGCGCCAGCAGTTCCCGGTCGGGGGGAGACGGGGAGCTGTTTTTT. Translating it yields CASSSRSGGDGELFF.

In this sample, this clonotype turned up a few times. This chain joins TRBV5-1 and TRBJ2-3; TRBD1 matches 8 bases. V lost 4 bases and J lost 4; bases outside the gene matches: 8. CDR1 and CDR2 from the germline V gene are SGHRS and YFSETQ. The CDR3 has 15 amino acids. This CDR3 is CASSGRTGWADTQYF. DNA for the CDR3: TGCGCCAGCAGCGGCCGGACAGGGTGGGCAGATACGCAGTATTTT.

V is TRBV7-2 and J is TRBJ2-1; 8 positions match TRBD2. Trimming removed 5 bases from V and 9 bases from J; junction bases left unmatched: 12. Germline V gives CDR1 SGHTA, CDR2 FQGNSA. CDR3 length: 15 amino acids. The CDR3 loop is CASSGRGGRSGEQFF. CDR3 coding DNA: TGTGCCAGCAGCGGGCGCGGGGGGCGTTCCGGTGAGCAGTTCTTC.

This clonotype was recorded a few times. The rearrangement uses TRBV10-3 and TRBJ2-5; D is perhaps TRBD2 (6 bases). The CDR3 runs 15 residues. In germline, CDR1 is ENHRY, CDR2 SYGVKD. Trimming pared 9 bases from V and 0 bases from J, leaving 17 bases between. CDR3 bases: TGTGCCATGAGCCCGGCGGGGAGCTACCAAGAGACCCAGTACTTC. It encodes CAMSPAGSYQETQYF.

The J gene is TRBJ2-3, the V gene TRBV5-7, with TRBD1 matching over 9 bases. TRBV5-7 is treated as an ORF (open reading frame) with a function not yet certain. The CDR3 extends over 17 amino acids. V dropped 0 bases and J dropped 5; count of bases not matched to a gene: 10. This CDR3 is CASSLGCGTGLLDTQYF. In DNA form, the CDR3 reads TGTGCCAGCAGCTTGGGATGCGGGACAGGGCTTCTAGATACGCAGTATTTT.

This clonotype has a count of ten or more. The CDR3 loop reads CASSQEPGTPLHF. Here the CDR3 DNA reads TGCGCCAGCAGCCAAGAGCCGGGGACACCCCTCCACTTT. This chain connects TRBV4-3 to TRBJ1-6; D not resolved. The V end lost 0 bases, the J end lost 11 bases, and 8 bases lay between the germline ends. The CDR3 runs 13 residues. Germline values: CDR1 LGHNA, CDR2 YSLEER.

The chain has TRBV9 and TRBJ2-1, with 8 bases identical to TRBD2. Trimming cost V 3 bases and J 0 bases; bases outside gene matches: 8. This CDR3 is built from 17 residues. CDR1 and CDR2 from the germline V gene are SGDLS and YYNGEE. DNA for the CDR3: TGTGCCAGCAGCGCAGAGGCGGGGGGTGTCTCCTACAATGAGCAGTTCTTC. Its translation is CASSAEAGGVSYNEQFF.

V is TRBV5-8 and J is TRBJ1-2; D gene unclear. This CDR3 is built from 14 residues. CDR1 and CDR2 (germline): SGHTS, YDEGEE. Trimming left V 0 bases short and J 2 bases short, with 8 bases between. CDR3 nucleotide sequence: TGTGCCAGCAGCTTGGGGCTGGGGAACTATGGCTACACCTTC. The encoded protein is CASSLGLGNYGYTF.

This clonotype appeared many times. The rearrangement uses TRBV7-2 and TRBJ2-7; D is possibly TRBD1 (6 bases). Trimming shortened V by 2 bases and J by 7 bases, and 21 bases separated the two germline ends. Germline CDR1 reads SGHTA; CDR2 reads FQGNSA. The CDR3 has 16 amino acids. Written as DNA, the CDR3 is TGTGCCAGCAGCTTATACCTCGGCAGGGGCGAGTTGGAGCAGTACTTC. It specifies CASSLYLGRGELEQYF.

This clonotype was counted between two and nine times. The chain uses TRBV7-3 and TRBJ2-1; 11 nucleotides align to TRBD1. Per germline, CDR1 SGHTA and CDR2 FQGTGA. Trimming cost V 0 bases and J 4 bases; bases outside gene matches: 8. This CDR3 region has 18 residues. The CDR3: CASSLTIRTGGAYNEQFF. CDR3 sequence (DNA): TGTGCCAGCAGCTTAACTATAAGGACAGGGGGCGCTTACAATGAGCAGTTCTTC.

The chain couples TRBV7-9 to TRBJ1-1; D uncertain. V gave up 1 base and J gave up 11 bases, with 17 bases separating them. Germline V gene sequence: CDR1 SEHNR, CDR2 FQNEAQ (reference sequence). The CDR3 consists of 14 residues. CDR3: CASSLVRTLTIAFF. CDR3 coding DNA: TGTGCCAGCAGCTTAGTACGGACTCTTACTATTGCTTTCTTT. The full variable domain, with the rest looked up from reference TRBV7-9 and TRBJ1-1, is DTGVSQNPRHKITKRGQNVTFRCDPISEHNRLYWYRQTLGQGPEFLTYFQNEAQLEKSRLLSDRFSAERPKGSFSTLEIQRTEQGDSAMYLCASSLVRTLTIAFFGQGTRLTVV.